This TCR beta chain is from a study of T cells in Graves' hyperthyroidism and ophthalmopathy. Study findings and constraints: Blood also carried most thyroid clonotypes expanded above 0.001. Onset of ophthalmopathy came a median around 6.2 months after the model predicted it.

The source material, RNA transcripts, was used to amplify TCR beta CDR3 regions. HTBI primers were employed in a first-round RT-PCR of the TCR CDR3. TCRdb re-analysed the multiplex PCR reads in MiXCR, keeping a single row per CDR3 protein. The sample contains approximately 380,000 distinct CDR3 sequences, 15% to 20% of which appear only once. This clonotype occurred many times. As yet, its antigen is unknown. This CDR3 is 13 amino acids long. With V trimmed by 2 bases and J by 6 bases, 3 bases remained unmatched. Germline V lookup: CDR1 SNHLY, CDR2 FYNNEI. The rearrangement uses TRBV2 and TRBJ1-2, with 7 nucleotides matching TRBD1. The sequence was obtained from a man aged 18 to 30 with Graves' ophthalmopathy. Sequenced material: blood. CDR3 residues: CASSETGEDGYTF. In DNA form, the CDR3 reads TGTGCCAGCAGTGAAACAGGGGAAGATGGCTACACCTTC.